These 25 T cell receptor beta chains came from one sample sequenced in a study of liver allograft versus peripheral blood T cells. Study as a whole: Transplanted-liver T cell receptor repertoires were compared with recipients' peripheral blood repertoires.

TCRdb re-called the reads through MiXCR, storing one row per CDR3 protein. Of fewer than 15,000 distinct CDR3 sequences detected, less than 20% appear once; the ten largest clones hold roughly 2%. Receptors originate from a human patient who had a liver transplant. The T cells may partly be graft donor cells.

In its sample, this clonotype was seen many times. This chain joins TRBV28 and TRBJ2-7, with a weak D call TRBD1 (6 bases). Looked up from germline, CDR1 is MDHEN and CDR2 is SYDVKM. This CDR3 is built from 14 residues. The V end lost 6 bases, the J end lost 1 base, and 13 bases lay between the germline ends. The CDR3 DNA is TGTGCCAGCAGACCCATACAGGGATCCTACGAGCAGTACTTC. Amino acids: CASRPIQGSYEQYF.

The table lists this clonotype with a few counts. The rearrangement joins TRBV28 to TRBJ2-5, with D tentatively TRBD1 (5 bases). CDR1 MDHEN and CDR2 SYDVKM come from the germline V gene. Trimming shortened V by 7 bases and J by 4 bases, and 16 bases separated the two germline ends. The CDR3 has 14 residues. Here the CDR3 reads CASTYGGARETQYF. CDR3 bases: TGTGCCAGCACCTATGGTGGGGCTCGAGAGACCCAGTACTTC. Filled out from reference TRBV28 and TRBJ2-5, the complete variable domain reads DVKVTQSSRYLVKRTGEKVFLECVQDMDHENMFWYRQDPGLGLRLIYFSYDVKMKEKGDIPEGYSVSREKKERFSLILESASTNQTSMYLCASTYGGARETQYFGPGTRLLVL.

V and J are TRBV18 and TRBJ2-5; 9 bases match TRBD2. Trimming removed 2 bases from V and 4 bases from J; junction bases left unmatched: 5. CDR3 size: 15 residues. Per germline, CDR1 KGHSH and CDR2 LQKENI. CDR3 sequence: CASSPAGGLGETQYF. DNA of the CDR3: TGTGCCAGCTCACCAGCGGGGGGGCTGGGAGAGACCCAGTACTTC.

This clonotype was seen more than once but under ten times. The genes are TRBV12-3 or TRBV12-4 and TRBJ2-1, with D unresolved. The ends were cut back, 5 bases at V and 5 bases at J, with 7 bases in the middle. This CDR3 has 12 residues. CDR3 coding DNA: TGTGCCAGCAGTCCTTTCGACAATGAGCAGTTCTTC. Protein: CASSPFDNEQFF.

This clonotype was counted a few times. The chain's CDR3 is CASSLEGNEQFF. The CDR3 coding sequence is TGTGCCAGCAGCTTGGAGGGCAATGAGCAGTTCTTC. The chain uses TRBV5-4 and TRBJ2-1; no clear D gene. The length of the CDR3 is 12 residues. Germline lookup yields CDR1 SGHNT and CDR2 YYREEE (reference sequence). V lost 0 bases and J lost 6, with 4 bases in between.

This clonotype occurred a few times. The rearrangement links TRBV7-2 to TRBJ1-3; D is possibly TRBD1 (6 bases). V was trimmed by 5 bases and J by 1 base, leaving 15 bases between them. Germline CDR1 is SGHTA and CDR2 is FQGNSA. CDR3 size: 16 residues. The CDR3 nucleotides are TGTGCCAGCAGCCCTCTGGGACACGCATCTGGAAACACCATATATTTT. Translation: CASSPLGHASGNTIYF.

This clonotype rates as medium-sized. The gene calls are TRBV24-1 and TRBJ2-7; TRBD1 matches 8 bases. CDR3 length: 17 residues. Germline CDR1 and CDR2: KGHDR and SFDVKD. V shed 7 bases and J 3 bases; nucleotides not matched to a gene: 16. In DNA form, the CDR3 reads TGTGCCACCAGGGGACTTTCCCTGGGACAGGCCCACTACGAGCAGTACTTC. Its translation: CATRGLSLGQAHYEQYF.

By share, this clonotype counts as medium-sized. In nucleotides, the CDR3 is TGTGCCACCCTGGGGAGCTACGAGCAGTACTTC. This codes for CATLGSYEQYF. V is TRBV6-1 and J is TRBJ2-7; possible D gene TRBD2, 5 bases. This CDR3 comprises 11 residues. Germline loops: CDR1 MNHNS, CDR2 SASEGT. The V end lost 10 bases, the J end lost 3 bases, and 10 bases lay between the germline ends.

The chain links TRBV12-3 or TRBV12-4 to TRBJ1-5; D gene ambiguous. V was pared by 3 bases and J by 5 bases, with 5 bases between. This CDR3 region has 12 residues. The CDR3: CASSLMDQPQHF. CDR3 DNA sequence: TGTGCCAGCAGTTTGATGGATCAGCCCCAGCATTTT.

This clonotype was counted ten times or more. This chain connects TRBV27 to TRBJ2-7; 7 positions match TRBD1. Germline lookup yields CDR1 MNHEY and CDR2 SMNVEV (reference sequence). This CDR3 is 14 amino acids long. V lost 2 bases to trimming and J lost 7 bases; unmatched junction nucleotides: 8. CDR3 nucleotide sequence: TGTGCCAGCAGTTTACTTACAGGGGCTGGGGAGCAGTACTTC. Amino acid sequence: CASSLLTGAGEQYF.

Only a few counts were recorded for this clonotype. V usage is TRBV10-3 and J usage is TRBJ1-2; the D is unclear. CDR1 ENHRY and CDR2 SYGVKD come from the germline V gene. The length of the CDR3 is 17 residues. V lost 0 bases and J lost 8, with 22 bases in between. CDR3 DNA: TGTGCCATCAGTGAGTCGATCGAGGTCACTTTGAATAGGGGCTACACCTTC. This translates into CAISESIEVTLNRGYTF.

This clonotype is deemed medium-sized. The chain carries TRBV28 and TRBJ1-4; tentatively, D is TRBD1 (6 bases). V shed 3 bases and J shed 7 bases, with 15 bases lying between them. The CDR3 totals 15 residues. Germline CDR1 MDHEN, CDR2 SYDVKM. The CDR3 protein is CASSFLTGFGEKLFF. The CDR3 DNA reads as TGTGCCAGCAGTTTCCTCACAGGGTTCGGTGAAAAACTGTTTTTT.

By sample share, this clonotype is medium-sized. The rearrangement links TRBV18 to TRBJ2-4; D not resolved. CDR1 and CDR2 (germline): KGHSH, LQKENI. V was cut by 6 bases and J by 1 base, with 10 bases left in between. The CDR3 sequence is 14 residues long. CDR3 region: CASSSSNAKNIQYF. CDR3 coding DNA: TGTGCCAGCTCTAGCTCAAACGCCAAAAACATTCAGTACTTC.

The CDR3 sequence: CASSPPGQGAYEQYF. For the CDR3, the DNA is TGTGCCAGCTCACCACCGGGACAGGGGGCTTACGAGCAGTACTTC. The gene calls are TRBV18 and TRBJ2-7, with 12 bases identical to TRBD1. The germline CDR1 and CDR2 sequences are KGHSH and LQKENI. V dropped 0 bases and J dropped 4; count of bases not matched to a gene: 1. The CDR3 runs to 15 residues.

This clonotype is medium-sized (0.01 to 0.1%) in the sample. This chain uses TRBV28 with TRBJ1-2, with TRBD1 identical over 9 bases. The CDR3 sequence is 15 residues long. From germline, CDR1 is MDHEN and CDR2 SYDVKM. J gave up 3 bases and V 4 bases, and 6 bases lay outside the gene matches. The CDR3 region has the DNA TGTGCCAGCAGTTCGTACAGGGGGCTGGACTATGGCTACACCTTC. Amino acids: CASSSYRGLDYGYTF.

This clonotype was counted between two and nine times. This chain links TRBV6-2 or TRBV6-3 with TRBJ2-7; TRBD1 matches at 8 bases. CDR1 and CDR2 (germline): MNHEY, SVGEGT. V shed 4 bases and J 4 bases; nucleotides not matched to a gene: 6. The length of the CDR3 is 14 residues. The CDR3 region is CASSSYRGRYEQYF. Here the CDR3 DNA reads TGTGCCAGCAGTTCGTACAGGGGGAGGTACGAGCAGTACTTC.

In this sample, this clonotype is medium-sized. In DNA form, the CDR3 reads TGTGCCAGCAGCTTAGTTGGAGGGTGGAACACCGGGGAGCTGTTTTTT. Amino acid sequence: CASSLVGGWNTGELFF. The chain couples TRBV7-2 to TRBJ2-2; perhaps TRBD2 as D (6 bases). Per the germline V gene, CDR1 is SGHTA and CDR2 is FQGNSA. V lost 1 base to trimming and J lost 1 base, with 10 bases between them. The CDR3 runs to 16 residues.

The table lists this clonotype with many counts. The chain joins TRBV6-2 or TRBV6-3 to TRBJ1-2; 8 bases align to TRBD1. Germline values: CDR1 MNHEY, CDR2 SVGEGT. The CDR3 loop spans 18 amino acids. The J segment lost 6 bases and the V segment lost 2 bases, leaving 17 bases of the junction unmatched. CDR3 loop: CASSYRPVKRTGFNGYTF. The CDR3 DNA reads as TGTGCCAGCAGTTACCGTCCCGTAAAACGGACAGGGTTTAATGGCTACACCTTC.

The count of this clonotype is one. V usage is TRBV24-1 and J usage is TRBJ2-2, with TRBD2 as a possible D gene (7 bases). The CDR3 sequence is 15 residues long. Looked up from germline, CDR1 is KGHDR and CDR2 is SFDVKD. V was cut by 6 bases and J by 4 bases, with 14 bases left in between. In DNA, the CDR3 is TGTGCCACCAGTTTTTCGGGGGGCCTCACCGGGGAGCTGTTTTTT. It encodes CATSFSGGLTGELFF.

This clonotype was counted between two and nine times. The CDR3 sequence is CASSFGGRVSGANVLTF. CDR3 in DNA: TGTGCCAGCAGTTTCGGGGGGCGCGTTAGTGGGGCCAACGTCCTGACTTTC. The gene calls are TRBV28 and TRBJ2-6, with D tentatively TRBD2 (7 bases). Germline values: CDR1 MDHEN, CDR2 SYDVKM. CDR3 length: 17 residues. V shed 3 bases and J shed 3 bases, with 15 bases lying between them.

By share of the sample, this clonotype is medium-sized. The genes are TRBV6-2 or TRBV6-3 and TRBJ2-2; TRBD1 is a possible D gene (8 bases). Germline values: CDR1 MNHEY, CDR2 SVGEGT. V was trimmed by 2 bases and J by 3 bases, leaving 13 bases between them. This CDR3 has 16 residues. The CDR3 DNA follows: TGTGCCAGCAGTTACCGGACAGGGAGGGACACCGGGGAGCTGTTTTTT. Translated, it gives CASSYRTGRDTGELFF.

The CDR3 coding sequence is TGTGCCAGCAGCCTCAGCGGGTTGGGGAGCCGGAACTATGGCTACACCTTC. It is translated as CASSLSGLGSRNYGYTF. The chain combines TRBV7-2 with TRBJ1-2; unclear D gene. The CDR3 length is 17 residues. Germline CDR1 and CDR2: SGHTA and FQGNSA. V gave up 5 bases and J gave up 2 bases, with 21 bases separating them.

By share, this clonotype ranks as medium-sized. The CDR3 nucleotides are TGTGCCAGCAGCCCCCGGACAGTTGGCGGTGAAAAACTGTTTTTT. Translating it yields CASSPRTVGGEKLFF. The gene calls are TRBV7-2 and TRBJ1-4, with a tentative D call TRBD1 (6 bases). Trimming left V 5 bases short and J 7 bases short, with 17 bases between. The CDR3 contains 15 residues. The germline CDR1 and CDR2 sequences are SGHTA and FQGNSA.

This clonotype is termed medium-sized (0.01 to 0.1%). V is TRBV7-9 and J is TRBJ1-1, with D unclear. The CDR3 extends over 13 amino acids. CDR1 SEHNR and CDR2 FQNEAQ come from the germline V gene (reference sequence). Trimming took off 2 bases at V and 1 base at J, with 5 bases between the two ends. This CDR3 reads CASSLPQNTEAFF. The CDR3 bases are TGTGCCAGCAGCTTACCACAGAACACTGAAGCTTTCTTT.

The sample holds a few counts of this clonotype. The V call is TRBV20-1, the J call TRBJ1-2, with unresolved D. The germline V gene has CDR1 DFQATT and CDR2 SNEGSKA (reference sequence). V gave up 3 bases and J gave up 4 bases, with 12 bases separating them. The CDR3 has 13 amino acids. Written as DNA, the CDR3 is TGCAGTGCTAGCATCGGGGTGGGCTATGGCTACACCTTC. Amino acids: CSASIGVGYGYTF.